The clone carrying this T cell receptor (beta chain) showed up many times. As yet, its antigen is unknown. One end of the junction varies from germline; a read error may be responsible. CDR1 and CDR2 from the germline V gene are SGHVS and FQNEAQ. This CDR3 region has 18 residues. Presence of unique molecular identifiers characterized the TCR beta cDNA libraries. Hundreds of thousands of cDNA molecules came from around 1 to 9.1 million T cells. TCRdb itself ran the PCR reads through MiXCR, one entry per CDR3 protein. The sample consists of about 260,000 distinct CDR3 sequences, 36% of them appearing once. The data were taken from a study of post-analysis software for immune sequencing data. Study-wide background: In terms of disease course, relapsing-remitting, secondary progressive and progressive-relapsing multiple sclerosis were included.

The study, taken as a whole, reports: Elevated frequency relative to controls characterized four or five TRBV segments in patients, TRBV5-6, TRBV5-1 and TRBV20-1 among them. Significantly lower normalized Chao1 diversity was seen in multiple sclerosis patients than in controls. F measure showed strong co-clustering of same-batch samples.

The clonotype was recovered from a girl aged 5 to 17 with multiple sclerosis. The sample consisted of blood. The V gene is TRBV7-8, the J gene TRBJ2-1, with TRBD1 matching 10 bases. CDR3 residues: CTSSLRVLRGQGRNEQFF. The CDR3 DNA sequence: TGTACCAGCAGCTTAAGGGTCCTTCGGGGACAGGGGCGAAATGAGCAGTTCTTC.